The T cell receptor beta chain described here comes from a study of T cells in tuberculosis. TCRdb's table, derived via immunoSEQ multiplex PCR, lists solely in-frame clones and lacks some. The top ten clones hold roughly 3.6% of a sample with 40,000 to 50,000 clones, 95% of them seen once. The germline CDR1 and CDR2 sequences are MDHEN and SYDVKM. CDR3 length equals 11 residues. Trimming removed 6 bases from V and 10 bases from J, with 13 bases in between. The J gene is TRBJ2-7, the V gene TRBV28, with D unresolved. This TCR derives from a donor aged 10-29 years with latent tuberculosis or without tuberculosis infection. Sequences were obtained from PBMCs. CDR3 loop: CASSGTPGQYF. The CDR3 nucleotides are TGTGCCAGCAGCGGTACGCCGGGTCAGTACTTC.